This T cell receptor beta chain was identified in a study of cytomegalovirus exposure and HLA in healthy donors (dated by TCRdb to about 2017). Context from the whole study: In an earlier analysis of 587 of the donors, 250 to 350 Gb of sequence data and 100 million or so unique TCR beta sequences from some 170 million T cells were reported. An earlier analysis of fewer than 700 of the donors applied high-throughput TCR beta sequencing to assess whether each TCR beta V gene segment acted as functional or pseudogenic. The aim of the study was to test whether cataloging public T cell receptors could identify signatures of past pathogen exposure. Roughly 5 DR-DQ haplotypes were handled as single units for association and clustering, since linkage in the cohort was strong. In addition to the first cohort of approximately 670 subjects, a separate validation cohort of approximately 110 different subjects was used. Among the roughly 400 genotyped donors, around 81% belonged to the genetic ancestry cluster associated with self-reported Caucasian donors. Among about 390 genotyped donors of the cohort, an average of around 240,000 unique TCR beta nucleotide sequences were sequenced per donor, around 18% of them non-productive. Rather than drawing on any new phenotypic data, the later analysis identified candidate immune exposures from TCR beta sequences and the way those sequences occurred across donors. Using immunosequencing, the study profiled T cell repertoires from some 670 subjects and related those repertoires to cytomegalovirus serostatus. Typing coverage differed by locus: A, B, C, DRB1 and DQB1 were typed in about 620-640 donors, DQA1 in approximately 520, DPA1 in around 580, and DPB1 in 400 to 480. Alongside the repertoire data, information on donor age, sex, ethnicity and CMV serostatus was compiled. To predict cytomegalovirus infection status, the study combined high-throughput TCR immunosequencing, statistical association of individual TCRs with disease status, and machine learning. A later genetic analysis took genome-wide SNP genotypes for 398 of the 666 donors and used that subset as a discovery cohort. Around 320 gigabases of sequencing data and tens of millions of unique TCR sequences were included in an early release covering 550 to 800 HLA-typed donors. All discovery cohort repertoires had been generated on a single sequencing platform. HLA typing covered class I and class II loci at four-digit resolution. To study patterns of TCR occurrence, a later analysis re-analyzed previously published TCR beta repertoires from several hundred donors and added high-resolution HLA genotyping.

The sample holds a few counts of this clone. What this receptor recognizes is not known. Within one base of it there is no much larger clone, and no base qualities were kept. In total, 630 or so healthy bone marrow donors made up the cohort. Cohort members were all nominally healthy when sampled, although unrecorded immune exposures were likely present. The donor tested CMV seropositive and was one of the 289 seropositive cohort members. A peripheral blood sample was collected from each donor, and TCR beta sequencing was performed on peripheral blood mononuclear cells. The Qiagen DNeasy Blood Extraction Kit was used to extract genomic DNA from the blood cell samples. The receptor library was made with the immunoSEQ multiplex PCR assay. The multiplex PCR relied on a mix of 60 forward primers for TCR Vbeta segments and 13 reverse primers for TCR Jbeta segments. The CDR3 region of rearranged TCR beta genes was amplified from genomic DNA with a multiplex PCR assay. The Illumina HiSeq System was used to sequence the amplified TCR beta libraries as 87-base-pair reads. The paper's data handling went like this. In a later analysis, tens of millions of unique TCR beta chains were counted across the 500 to 850 repertoires, and roughly 9.9 million of these chains were shared by at least two donors. To remove PCR and sequencing errors, raw reads were error-corrected and collapsed into unique sequences using a nearest-neighbor algorithm that merged closely related sequences. V, D and J gene segments were assigned by aligning CDR3 sequences to IMGT reference sequences. Each retained sequence needed at least a six-nucleotide match to both a V gene segment and a J gene segment. A rearrangement counted as productive if the CDR3 had no stop codons and remained in frame with V and J, and every other rearrangement counted as non-productive. Following IMGT convention, CDR3 was defined as the stretch from the second conserved V-encoded cysteine up to the conserved J-encoded phenylalanine. The earlier analysis of about 640 of the donors excluded any sequence lacking an unambiguous match to a single V gene segment. In an earlier analysis of some 590 of the donors, a V segment was called functional when productive rearrangements were above 56.7%, and segregating when the standard deviation between donors exceeded 5%. A statistical classification framework was built to diagnose cytomegalovirus status from the catalog of TCR beta chain sequences. In a later analysis, TCR nucleotide sequences were compared against IMGT/GENE-DB human TR gene sequences so that V and J genes could be assigned. In a later analysis, CDR3 sequences and most-parsimonious VDJ recombination scenarios were assigned using the TCRdist pipeline. In a later analysis, each TCR beta chain was defined by its CDR3 amino acid sequence together with its V-gene family, and reads lacking a unique V-gene family were excluded. A later analysis removed 592 highly shared, low-generation-probability nucleotide sequences to deal with suspected cross-contamination and a sequencing artifact. In a later analysis, a clonal expansion index for each public chain was calculated from normalized within-repertoire ranks of inferred template counts. In a later analysis, generation probabilities were computed with a VDJ recombination model fitted to out-of-frame rearrangements, and the resulting probabilities were checked against IGoR. Hypergeometric tests were used in a later analysis to score TCR-TCR, TCR-HLA and TCR-CMV co-occurrence, with a repertoire-size bias correction applied to the TCR pairs. In a later analysis, false discovery rates were estimated by permuting HLA or CMV assignments 20 times. In a later analysis, co-occurring TCRs were grouped using DBSCAN, and TCRdist sequence similarity was added for clustering within HLA-allele-positive subsets. For co-occurrence clustering, repertoires with fewer than 30,000 or more than 120,000 public chains were excluded, along with roughly 5 repertoires with anomalous nucleotide sharing. This immuneACCESS table, as held by TCRdb, lists in-frame sequences with V and J called but not all clones. Of the missing ones, under half trace to an unresolved V gene in checked studies; the others have no known cause. V, J and clone size were drawn from that table, and D and trimming were deduced from the DNA. In all, the sample holds over 110,000 clones, and about four fifths of those were seen once. The ten largest clones take up roughly 6.2% of the sample.

The paper's findings and limits, for the study overall: Three of the identified cytomegalovirus-associated TCR beta chains were confirmed in vitro to be specific for cytomegalovirus antigens. A later analysis associated 16,951 TCR beta sequences with specific HLA alleles at a false discovery rate of 0.05. A total of 164 TCR beta chains were listed by the study as associated with cytomegalovirus. In a later analysis, HLA-associated TCR beta chains showed more clonal expansion and lower generation probabilities than non-associated chains that were equally common. Fewer than 20 rarely observed V segments, including chromosome 9 orphons, were excluded from the earlier analysis of 550 to 700 of the donors because counts were too low. Compared with the roughly 670-donor mean, donors in an Asian-associated ancestry cluster had fewer N-insertions in productive TCRs, according to a later genetic analysis. Linkage disequilibrium might explain the correlated functional status among segregating V segments, but an unknown experimental factor could not be excluded. Because HLA typing was missing for some donors at each locus, association tests included only the typed subset. Most TCR sequences were observed very rarely across donors, whereas some public TCRs were present in many individuals. The classifier was reported to diagnose cytomegalovirus status with high specificity and sensitivity in both the original cohort and the validation cohort. The authors suggested that the approach could potentially be extended to other disease states and immunological phenotypes. Sequencing depth was assumed to be roughly uniform across donors in the presence/absence analyses, though that assumption may not hold. In a later analysis, TCR association rates were found to vary across HLA loci, with the most associated TCRs seen for DRB1 alleles and the fewest for HLA-C alleles. This cohort had only TCR beta chains sequenced, and the lack of alpha or paired-chain data limited which features could be detected. According to a later analysis, parvovirus B19, influenza, CMV and Epstein-Barr virus appeared linked to several top co-occurrence clusters. A cluster of highly shared sequence variants was judged likely to represent a technical artifact of the sequencing pipeline. Some IMGT-functional V segments, including TRBV6-2 and TRBV6-3, could not be distinguished by the 87-base-pair reads and were therefore excluded. According to a later analysis, most CMV-associated TCR beta chains appeared to be HLA-restricted, and the HLA associations seemed to be driven largely by CMV exposure. Immune exposure information for the cohort was limited to CMV serostatus. Assigning TCR associations to individual alleles was difficult when HLA alleles, especially DR and DQ, strongly co-occurred. Broadly in line with IMGT annotations, most TCR beta V segments showed up in productive rearrangements about 87% or about 30% of the time in an earlier analysis of several hundred of the donors. A further reported finding was that TCR beta sequences accurately predicted the HLA-A and HLA-B alleles for most subjects in the first cohort. An association between a missense DCLRE1C variant and V-gene and J-gene trimming of TCR beta chains was found in a later genetic analysis and replicated in an independent cohort.

Via the germline V gene, CDR1 is SGHTA and CDR2 FQGNSA. Compared with germline, V lacks 2 bases and J lacks 5 bases; bases without a gene match: 7. The CDR3 has 16 amino acids, counting the end cysteine and phenylalanine. Only the CDR3 part of the read is kept: 48 bases, read in frame from the first base. This TCR was sampled from a woman in her thirties or forties in good health and CMV-seropositive. Specimen: PBMCs. The chain joins TRBV7-2 to TRBJ2-7; 12 bases in the junction line up with TRBD2. The CDR3 protein: CASSLLAGGPVHEQYF. The DNA sequence is as follows: TGTGCCAGCAGCTTACTAGCGGGAGGGCCTGTACACGAGCAGTACTTC.